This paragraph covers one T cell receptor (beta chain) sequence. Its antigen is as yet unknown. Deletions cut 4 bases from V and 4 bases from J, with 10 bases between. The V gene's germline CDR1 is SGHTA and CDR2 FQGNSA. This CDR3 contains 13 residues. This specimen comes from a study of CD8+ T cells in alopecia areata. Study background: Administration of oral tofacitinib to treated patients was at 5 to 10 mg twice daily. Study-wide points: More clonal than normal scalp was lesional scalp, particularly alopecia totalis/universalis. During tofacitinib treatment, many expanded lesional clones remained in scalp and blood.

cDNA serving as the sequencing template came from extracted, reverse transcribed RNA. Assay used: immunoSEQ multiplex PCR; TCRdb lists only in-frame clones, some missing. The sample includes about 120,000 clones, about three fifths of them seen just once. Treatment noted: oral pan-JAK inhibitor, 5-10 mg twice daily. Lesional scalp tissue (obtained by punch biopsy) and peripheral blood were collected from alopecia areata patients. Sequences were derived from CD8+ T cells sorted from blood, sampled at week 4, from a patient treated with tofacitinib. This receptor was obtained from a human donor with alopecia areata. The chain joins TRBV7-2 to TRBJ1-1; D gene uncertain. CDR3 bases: TGTGCCAGCAGCTCTCCGCCGGGCACTGAAGCTTTCTTT. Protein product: CASSSPPGTEAFF.